These 3 T cell receptor beta chains share one sample of origin, sequenced in a study of OX40 agonist ivuxolimab in advanced cancers. The repertoire was sequenced with immunoSEQ multiplex PCR; TCRdb's copy has only in-frame clones and lacks some. In the table there are around 95,000 clones, around 92% of which are singletons. The sequencing here drew on CD4+ or CD8+ T cells sorted from blood, taken in a trial of the OX40 agonist ivuxolimab. Receptors were obtained from an adult with an advanced solid tumor such as melanoma, head and neck, liver or kidney cancer.

This clone occurred once. This rearrangement joins TRBV5-1 to TRBJ2-5; the D is unclear. The V gene's germline CDR1 is SGHRS and CDR2 YFSETQ. The CDR3 consists of 12 residues. V shed 1 base and J shed 5 bases, with 6 bases lying between them. Here the CDR3 reads CASSLPAETQYF. CDR3 nucleotides: TGCGCCAGCAGCTTGCCGGCGGAGACCCAGTACTTC.

The chain uses TRBV6-1 and TRBJ2-4; D is unresolved. Germline CDR1 MNHNS, CDR2 SASEGT. This CDR3 is built from 11 residues. Trimming pared 7 bases from V and 8 bases from J, leaving 9 bases between. This CDR3 is CASTQVDIQYF. The DNA for the CDR3 is TGTGCCAGCACCCAGGTGGACATTCAGTACTTC.

In nucleotides, the CDR3 is TGTGCCAGTTCTTTTTCTGGAAACACCATATATTTT. As protein: CASSFSGNTIYF. The rearrangement links TRBV19 to TRBJ1-3; D is unclear. CDR1 is LNHDA, CDR2 SQIVND, per germline (reference sequence). The CDR3 covers 12 residues. V dropped 8 bases and J dropped 1 base, with 6 bases sitting between them.